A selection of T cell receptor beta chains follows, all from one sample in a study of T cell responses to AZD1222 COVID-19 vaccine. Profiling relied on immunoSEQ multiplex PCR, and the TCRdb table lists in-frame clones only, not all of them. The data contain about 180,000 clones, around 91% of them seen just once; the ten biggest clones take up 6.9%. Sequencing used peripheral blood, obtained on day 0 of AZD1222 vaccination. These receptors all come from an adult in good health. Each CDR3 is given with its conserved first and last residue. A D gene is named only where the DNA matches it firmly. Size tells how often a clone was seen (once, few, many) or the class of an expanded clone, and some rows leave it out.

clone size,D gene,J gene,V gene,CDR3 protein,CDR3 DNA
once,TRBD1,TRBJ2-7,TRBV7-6,CASSRGQELYEQYF,TGTGCCAGCAGCCGTGGACAGGAACTTTACGAGCAGTACTTC
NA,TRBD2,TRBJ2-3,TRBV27,CASSLTAGETTDTQYF,TGTGCCAGCAGTTTAACGGCGGGGGAGACCACAGATACGCAGTATTTT
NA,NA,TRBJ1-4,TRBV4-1,CASSQDLGAVGATNEKLFF,TGCGCCAGCAGCCAAGATTTGGGGGCGGTGGGGGCAACTAATGAAAAACTGTTTTTT
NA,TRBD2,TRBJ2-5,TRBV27,CASSFLGTSSTKETQYF,TGTGCCAGCAGTTTCCTCGGGACTAGCAGTACCAAAGAGACCCAGTACTTC
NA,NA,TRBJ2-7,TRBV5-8,CASSLGGAVEQYF,TGTGCCAGCAGCTTGGGGGGTGCAGTCGAGCAGTACTTC
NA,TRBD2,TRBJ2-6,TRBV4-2,CASSQDGASGGLRSSGANVLTF,TGTGCCAGCAGCCAAGATGGGGCTAGCGGGGGGCTCAGAAGCTCTGGGGCCAACGTCCTGACTTTC
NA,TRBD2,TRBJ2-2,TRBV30,CACASGGSNTGELFF,TGTGCCTGCGCTAGCGGGGGGTCAAACACCGGGGAGCTGTTTTTT
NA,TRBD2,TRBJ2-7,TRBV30,CAWSVASGGYEQYF,TGTGCCTGGAGTGTAGCTAGCGGGGGATACGAGCAGTACTTC
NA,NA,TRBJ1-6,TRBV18,CASSPGGGSPLHF,TGTGCCAGCTCACCTGGGGGAGGTTCACCCCTCCACTTT
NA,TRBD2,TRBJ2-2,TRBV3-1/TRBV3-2,CASRKWSGGDTGELFF,TGTGCCAGCAGAAAATGGAGCGGGGGGGACACCGGGGAGCTGTTTTTT
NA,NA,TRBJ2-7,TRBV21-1,CASSKRGLPYYEQYF,TGTGCCAGCAGCAAAAGGGGACTACCCTACTACGAGCAGTACTTC
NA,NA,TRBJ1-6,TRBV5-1,CASSLRPEGGNSPLHF,TGCGCCAGCAGCTTGAGGCCCGAGGGAGGGAATTCACCCCTCCACTTT
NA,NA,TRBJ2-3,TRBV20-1,CSAPRTDTQYF,TGCAGTGCGCCTAGGACAGATACGCAGTATTTT
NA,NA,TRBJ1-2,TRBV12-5,CASGSDSGRLYGYTF,TGTGCTAGTGGTTCAGATTCAGGCCGGCTCTATGGCTACACCTTC
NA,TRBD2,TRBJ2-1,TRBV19,CASNFPGLGTNEQFF,TGTGCCAGTAACTTTCCGGGACTAGGGACCAATGAGCAGTTCTTC
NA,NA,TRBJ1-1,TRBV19,CASIPGAENTEAFF,TGTGCCAGTATCCCTGGGGCAGAGAACACTGAAGCTTTCTTT
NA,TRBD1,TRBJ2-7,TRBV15,CATSRDRGQGYEQYF,TGTGCCACCAGCAGAGATCGGGGACAGGGATACGAGCAGTACTTC
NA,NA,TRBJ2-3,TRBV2,CASSTGTRTDTQYF,TGTGCCAGCAGTACCGGGACCCGCACAGATACGCAGTATTTT
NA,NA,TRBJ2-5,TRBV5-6,CASSAPLGEETQYF,TGTGCCAGCAGCGCGCCCCTGGGGGAAGAGACCCAGTACTTC
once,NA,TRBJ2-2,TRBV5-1,CASSLQGAGTGELFF,TGCGCCAGCAGCTTGCAAGGGGCGGGCACCGGGGAGCTGTTTTTT
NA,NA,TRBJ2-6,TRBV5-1,CASSRIPGANVLTF,TGCGCCAGCAGCAGAATCCCTGGGGCCAACGTCCTGACTTTC
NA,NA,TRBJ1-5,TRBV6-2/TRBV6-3,CASSLGGGSTLRGNQPQHF,TGTGCCAGCAGTTTAGGAGGGGGATCGACTCTCAGAGGGAATCAGCCCCAGCATTTT
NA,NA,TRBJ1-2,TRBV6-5,CASSHGEGDYGYTF,TGTGCCAGCAGCCACGGGGAGGGGGACTATGGCTACACCTTC
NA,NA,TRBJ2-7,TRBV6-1,CASSDNTPWEQYF,TGTGCCAGCAGTGATAACACCCCGTGGGAGCAGTACTTC
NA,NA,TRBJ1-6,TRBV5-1,CASSLAQGGGASPLHF,TGCGCCAGCAGCTTGGCCCAAGGGGGAGGTGCTTCACCCCTCCACTTT
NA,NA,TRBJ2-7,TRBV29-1,CSVELDTSYEQYF,TGCAGCGTTGAGTTGGACACCTCCTACGAGCAGTACTTC
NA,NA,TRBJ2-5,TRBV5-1,CASSSELAGETQYF,TGCGCCAGCAGCTCCGAACTAGCTGGGGAGACCCAGTACTTC
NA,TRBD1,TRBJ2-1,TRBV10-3,CAISARQGAVEQFF,TGTGCCATCAGTGCCCGACAGGGCGCGGTTGAGCAGTTCTTC
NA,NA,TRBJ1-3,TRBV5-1,CASSLADSSGNTIYF,TGCGCCAGCAGCTTGGCGGACAGCTCTGGAAACACCATATATTTT
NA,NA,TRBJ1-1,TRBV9,CASSVGLGPQSGAFF,TGTGCCAGCAGCGTAGGGTTGGGGCCCCAATCGGGTGCTTTCTTT
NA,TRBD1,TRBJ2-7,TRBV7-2,CASQPTGGVFEQYF,TGTGCCAGTCAACCGACAGGGGGCGTGTTCGAGCAGTACTTC
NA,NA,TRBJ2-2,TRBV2,CASSAGPPGTGELFF,TGTGCCAGCAGTGCGGGACCCCCGGGCACCGGGGAGCTGTTTTTT
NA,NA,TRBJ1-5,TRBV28,CASTQYKNQPQHF,TGTGCCAGCACACAGTATAAAAATCAGCCCCAGCATTTT
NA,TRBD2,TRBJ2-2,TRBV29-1,CSVEEGPVGGITGELFF,TGCAGCGTTGAAGAGGGCCCTGTCGGGGGGATCACCGGGGAGCTGTTTTTT
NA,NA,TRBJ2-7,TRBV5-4,CASSSLDPLDAEQYF,TGTGCCAGCAGCTCCCTTGACCCCCTCGACGCGGAGCAGTACTTC
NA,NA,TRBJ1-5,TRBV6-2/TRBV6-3,CASSYMGRRFNQPQHF,TGTGCCAGCAGTTATATGGGGCGGCGCTTCAATCAGCCCCAGCATTTT
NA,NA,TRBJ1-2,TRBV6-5,CASRRVGGAVYGYTF,TGTGCCAGCAGGCGAGTCGGGGGCGCCGTCTATGGCTACACCTTC
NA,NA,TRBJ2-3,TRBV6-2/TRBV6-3,CASSEDLPTQYF,TGTGCCAGCAGTGAGGACCTACCAACGCAGTATTTT
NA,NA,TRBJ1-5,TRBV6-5,CASRPLGDTNQPQHF,TGTGCCAGCAGGCCCCTGGGGGATACGAATCAGCCCCAGCATTTT
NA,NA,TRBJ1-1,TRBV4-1,CASSQSTQNTEAFF,TGCGCCAGCAGCCAATCAACCCAGAACACTGAAGCTTTCTTT
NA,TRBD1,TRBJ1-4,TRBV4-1,CASSLFGTGGNEKLFF,TGCGCCAGCAGCCTCTTTGGGACAGGCGGAAATGAAAAACTGTTTTTT
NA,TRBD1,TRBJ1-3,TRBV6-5,CASNAGTGGRNTIYF,TGTGCCAGCAACGCCGGGACAGGGGGCAGAAACACCATATATTTT
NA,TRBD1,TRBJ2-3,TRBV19,CASSSLDRGTDTQYF,TGTGCCAGTAGCTCCCTGGACAGGGGCACAGATACGCAGTATTTT
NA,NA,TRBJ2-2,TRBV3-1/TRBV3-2,CASSHLGARTGELFF,TGTGCCAGCAGCCACCTCGGGGCGCGCACCGGGGAGCTGTTTTTT
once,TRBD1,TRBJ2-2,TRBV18,CASFWTGSPTGELFF,TGTGCCAGCTTTTGGACAGGGAGTCCCACCGGGGAGCTGTTTTTT
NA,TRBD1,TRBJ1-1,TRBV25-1,CASSRHRGLEAFF,TGTGCCAGCAGTAGACACAGGGGGCTTGAAGCTTTCTTT
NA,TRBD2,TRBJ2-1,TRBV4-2,CASSQERGGSYNEQFF,TGTGCCAGCAGCCAAGAGCGGGGGGGCTCCTACAATGAGCAGTTCTTC
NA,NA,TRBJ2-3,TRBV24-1,CATSDEWTLATQYF,TGTGCCACCAGTGATGAGTGGACGCTGGCTACGCAGTATTTT
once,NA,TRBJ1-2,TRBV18,CASSPEAQALNYGYTF,TGTGCCAGCTCACCAGAGGCCCAGGCTCTAAACTATGGCTACACCTTC
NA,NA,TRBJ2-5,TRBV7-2,CASSLGTNQETQYF,TGTGCCAGCAGCTTAGGGACTAACCAAGAGACCCAGTACTTC
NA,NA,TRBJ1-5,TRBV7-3,CASSLSNNQPQHF,TGTGCCAGCAGCTTATCCAACAATCAGCCCCAGCATTTT
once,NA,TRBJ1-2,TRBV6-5,CASEGAYGYTF,TGTGCCAGCGAAGGGGCGTATGGCTACACCTTC
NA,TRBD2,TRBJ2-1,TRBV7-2,CASSLALAGTYNEQFF,TGTGCCAGCAGCTTAGCTCTAGCGGGGACCTACAATGAGCAGTTCTTC
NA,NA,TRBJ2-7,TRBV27,CASSLGQSYEQYF,TGTGCCAGCAGTCTAGGACAGTCCTACGAGCAGTACTTC